The 22 T cell receptor beta chains given below trace back to one sample, sequenced in a study of shared clonotypes between healthy human individuals. This table comes from immunoSEQ multiplex PCR, and its TCRdb copy is limited to in-frame clones, with some not included. The table shows about 2.3 million clones, with 80% to 95% occurring only once. Sequencing was carried out using naive CD4+ T cells from PBMCs. Subset denoted: CD45RA+ positively selected. All receptors derive from a man in his late teens or twenties in good health. Some clones in this sample may be carry-over from other donors' samples.

The chain employs TRBV4-1 and TRBJ2-3, with D perhaps matching TRBD1 (6 bases). The CDR3 runs to 15 residues. Germline lookup yields CDR1 MGHRA and CDR2 YSYEKL. Deletions cut 4 bases from V and 1 base from J, with 12 bases between. CDR3 loop: CASSPQGRGTDTQYF. CDR3 in DNA: TGCGCCAGCAGCCCTCAGGGGAGAGGCACAGATACGCAGTATTTT.

The chain uses TRBV11-2 and TRBJ2-7; 7 bases are shared with TRBD2. This CDR3 spans 14 amino acids. The V gene end was trimmed by 1 base and the J gene end by 3 bases; junction bases not matched to a gene: 3. The germline V gene encodes CDR1 SGHAT and CDR2 FQNNGV. CDR3 amino acids: CASSLVPSGYEQYF. The CDR3 coding sequence is TGTGCCAGCAGCTTAGTTCCTAGCGGCTACGAGCAGTACTTC.

The gene calls are TRBV12-5 and TRBJ2-1, with 9 bases lining up with TRBD2. The CDR3 has 15 amino acids. The germline V gene has CDR1 LGHNT and CDR2 FRNRAP. The V gene end was trimmed by 5 bases and the J gene end by 6 bases; junction bases not matched to a gene: 8. The CDR3 bases are TGTGCTAGTGGTGTGGGACTAGCCCAAGGCAATGAGCAGTTCTTC. Amino acid sequence: CASGVGLAQGNEQFF. The full variable domain, its missing parts supplied by reference TRBV12-5 and TRBJ2-1, is DARVTQTPRHKVTEMGQEVTMRCQPILGHNTVFWYRQTMMQGLELLAYFRNRAPLDDSGMPKDRFSAEMPDATLATLKIQPSEPRDSAVYFCASGVGLAQGNEQFFGPGTRLTVL.

The V and J genes are TRBV5-4 and TRBJ2-7; TRBD1 matches 9 bases. This CDR3 spans 16 amino acids. Trimming removed 4 bases from V and 4 bases from J; junction bases left unmatched: 12. Germline loops: CDR1 SGHNT, CDR2 YYREEE (reference sequence). Here the CDR3 DNA reads TGTGCCAGCAGCCAAAGGTTCGGGACAGGGAGGTACGAGCAGTACTTC. It translates to CASSQRFGTGRYEQYF. The entire variable domain, with the rest obtained from reference TRBV5-4 and TRBJ2-7, is as follows: ETGVTQSPTHLIKTRGQQVTLRCSSQSGHNTVSWYQQALGQGPQFIFQYYREEENGRGNFPPRFSGLQFPNYSSELNVNALELDDSALYLCASSQRFGTGRYEQYFGPGTRLTVT.

This clone was seen only once. This sequence joins TRBV7-9 and TRBJ2-2; D gene ambiguous. Germline CDR1 and CDR2: SEHNR and FQNEAQ (reference sequence). The CDR3 consists of 15 residues. V lost 2 bases and J lost 0, with 7 bases in between. Written as DNA, the CDR3 is TGTGCCAGCAGCTTAATAGGGACGAACACCGGGGAGCTGTTTTTT. Encoded protein: CASSLIGTNTGELFF.

On this clone itself: The sample carries other DNA sequences with the same CDR3. V is TRBV7-3 and J is TRBJ1-1, with D unclear. Trimming removed 8 bases from V and 0 bases from J, with 10 bases in between. There are 13 residues in the CDR3. Germline V gene sequence: CDR1 SGHTA, CDR2 FQGTGA. The CDR3 nucleotides read TGTGCCAGCCGACGGACTATGAACACTGAAGCTTTCTTT. Its translation: CASRRTMNTEAFF.

This clone was detected only once. The chain couples TRBV4-3 to TRBJ2-2, with D uncertain. CDR1 is LGHNA, CDR2 YSLEER, per germline. The V end lost 4 bases, the J end lost 3 bases, and 9 bases lay between the germline ends. CDR3 size: 14 residues. As DNA, the CDR3 is TGCGCCAGCAGCCCCCGTGGGTACACCGGGGAGCTGTTTTTT. This encodes CASSPRGYTGELFF.

V is TRBV7-2 and J is TRBJ2-7; 8 bases align to TRBD2. The CDR3 runs to 15 residues. Trimming cost V 3 bases and J 6 bases; bases outside gene matches: 10. The germline CDR1 and CDR2 sequences are SGHTA and FQGNSA. In nucleotides, the CDR3 is TGTGCCAGCAGCTTCGCGCGAGCGGGAGTGTCCGAGCAGTACTTC. As protein: CASSFARAGVSEQYF.

CDR3 residues: CASSYWTSGNNEQFF. CDR3 bases: TGCGCCAGCAGCTACTGGACTAGCGGGAACAATGAGCAGTTCTTC. This sequence joins TRBV5-1 and TRBJ2-1, with 12 bases fitting TRBD2. CDR3 length equals 15 residues. Germline values: CDR1 SGHRS, CDR2 YFSETQ. The trim removed 3 bases at V and 5 bases at J, leaving 3 bases unmatched.

The V call is TRBV5-1, the J call TRBJ1-3; 8 bases align to TRBD1. Trimming cost V 3 bases and J 4 bases; bases outside gene matches: 15. The CDR3 has 18 residues. Germline lookup yields CDR1 SGHRS and CDR2 YFSETQ. DNA for the CDR3: TGCGCCAGCAGCTACGACCTAGGACAGGGCCTCGGGGGAAACACCATATATTTT. Translated: CASSYDLGQGLGGNTIYF.

The gene calls are TRBV2 and TRBJ2-1, with 7 bases aligning to TRBD2. The ends lost 4 bases at V and 2 bases at J; junction bases unmatched: 5. This CDR3 is built from 15 residues. Per the germline V gene, CDR1 is SNHLY and CDR2 is FYNNEI. The CDR3 is CASSVLAVTYNEQFF. For the CDR3, the DNA is TGTGCCAGCAGTGTGCTAGCGGTAACCTACAATGAGCAGTTCTTC. The whole variable domain, remainder taken from reference TRBV2 and TRBJ2-1, is EPEVTQTPSHQVTQMGQEVILRCVPISNHLYFYWYRQILGQKVEFLVSFYNNEISEKSEIFDDQFSVERPDGSNFTLKIRSTKLEDSAMYFCASSVLAVTYNEQFFGPGTRLTVL.

The genes are TRBV5-1 and TRBJ2-3; D uncertain. Germline lookup yields CDR1 SGHRS and CDR2 YFSETQ. This CDR3 contains 13 residues. Trimming pared 4 bases from V and 4 bases from J, leaving 10 bases between. The CDR3 spells CASSASPADTQYF. The CDR3 nucleotides are TGCGCCAGCAGCGCCAGTCCGGCAGATACGCAGTATTTT.

About this clone: Different DNA sequences within this sample yield the same CDR3. The gene calls are TRBV11-3 and TRBJ2-3; perhaps TRBD2 as D (5 bases). The CDR3 spans 14 residues. The germline V gene encodes CDR1 SGHNT and CDR2 YENEEA. Trimming pared 1 base from V and 3 bases from J, leaving 8 bases between. CDR3 sequence (DNA): TGTGCCAGCAGCTTAGGGCGAGGGACAGATACGCAGTATTTT. Its protein product is CASSLGRGTDTQYF.

The chain carries TRBV28 and TRBJ1-1, with D perhaps TRBD1 (6 bases). The germline V gene has CDR1 MDHEN and CDR2 SYDVKM. V was pared by 3 bases and J by 10 bases, with 15 bases between. This CDR3 has 13 amino acids. CDR3 in DNA: TGTGCCAGCAGTTTGGGGGCGGACTGGGGAGCTTTCTTT. Protein: CASSLGADWGAFF.

This clone came up once. The genes are TRBV5-1 and TRBJ2-3, with a tentative D call TRBD2 (5 bases). Germline V gene lookup returns CDR1 SGHRS and CDR2 YFSETQ. Between the trimmed V and J ends, which lost 4 bases and 3 bases, there was a span of 18 bases. CDR3 length: 16 amino acids. CDR3: CASSPGLTGRTDTQYF. CDR3 sequence (DNA): TGCGCCAGCAGCCCCGGACTGACTGGTAGGACAGATACGCAGTATTTT.

The genes are TRBV9 and TRBJ1-1, with D possibly being TRBD1 (5 bases). The CDR3 contains 13 residues. V lost 3 bases and J lost 6, with 12 bases in between. Germline loops: CDR1 SGDLS, CDR2 YYNGEE. CDR3 DNA: TGTGCCAGCAGCGCAATGTCGGGGGCTGAAGCTTTCTTT. This gives the protein CASSAMSGAEAFF.

The rearrangement links TRBV11-3 to TRBJ2-1, with D possibly being TRBD1 or TRBD2 (6 bases each). The CDR3 contains 15 residues. Trimming cost V 5 bases and J 2 bases, with 13 bases left between them. Germline CDR1 is SGHNT and CDR2 is YENEEA. CDR3 in amino acids: CASSPWGATYNEQFF. The CDR3 DNA follows: TGTGCCAGCAGCCCATGGGGGGCGACCTACAATGAGCAGTTCTTC.

V and J are TRBV4-2 and TRBJ1-2; D remains ambiguous. The CDR3 loop spans 14 amino acids. The germline gives CDR1 LGHNA, CDR2 YNFKEQ. The V end lost 3 bases, the J end lost 4 bases, and 12 bases lay between the germline ends. The DNA of the CDR3 is TGTGCCAGCAGCCAGCCGACTGTCCCCTATGGCTACACCTTC. This gives the protein CASSQPTVPYGYTF.

The V and J genes are TRBV5-6 and TRBJ2-1; either TRBD1 or TRBD2 may fit D (5 bases each). V was shortened by 10 bases and J by 5 bases, with 10 bases between the two germline ends. The CDR3 sequence is 11 residues long. Germline V lookup: CDR1 SGHDT, CDR2 YYEEEE. The CDR3 sequence is CASQGHNEQFF. As DNA, the CDR3 is TGTGCCTCCCAGGGACACAATGAGCAGTTCTTC. The full variable domain, completed using reference TRBV5-6 and TRBJ2-1, is DAGVTQSPTHLIKTRGQQVTLRCSPKSGHDTVSWYQQALGQGPQFIFQYYEEEERQRGNFPDRFSGHQFPNYSSELNVNALLLGDSALYLCASQGHNEQFFGPGTRLTVL.

The rearrangement uses TRBV28 and TRBJ2-3; tentatively, D is TRBD2 (6 bases). This CDR3 contains 12 residues. V shed 11 bases and J shed 5 bases, with 14 bases lying between them. In germline, CDR1 is MDHEN, CDR2 SYDVKM. The DNA of the CDR3 is TGTGCCGGGAGGAACCCAGGAGATACGCAGTATTTT. Translated, it gives CAGRNPGDTQYF.

This rearrangement joins TRBV18 to TRBJ2-7; weak D call: TRBD1 (5 bases). Trimming removed 6 bases at V and 3 bases at J, with 12 bases between. Germline values: CDR1 KGHSH, CDR2 LQKENI. The CDR3 sequence is 13 residues long. DNA for the CDR3: TGTGCCAGCTCCCCCGACAGTTACTACGAGCAGTACTTC. Translation gives CASSPDSYYEQYF. The full variable domain, with the rest looked up from reference TRBV18 and TRBJ2-7, is NAGVMQNPRHLVRRRGQEARLRCSPMKGHSHVYWYRQLPEEGLKFMVYLQKENIIDESGMPKERFSAEFPKEGPSILRIQQVVRGDSAAYFCASSPDSYYEQYFGPGTRLTVT.

The gene calls are TRBV2 and TRBJ2-3; possible D gene TRBD1, 6 bases. The CDR3 runs to 15 residues. Germline V gives CDR1 SNHLY, CDR2 FYNNEI. The V gene lost 6 bases and the J gene lost 5 bases, with 18 bases spanning the gap. CDR3 sequence reads: CASRARDILGDTQYF. The CDR3 DNA reads as TGTGCCAGCAGAGCAAGGGACATCTTGGGAGATACGCAGTATTTT. Variable domain in full (rest from reference TRBV2 and TRBJ2-3): EPEVTQTPSHQVTQMGQEVILRCVPISNHLYFYWYRQILGQKVEFLVSFYNNEISEKSEIFDDQFSVERPDGSNFTLKIRSTKLEDSAMYFCASRARDILGDTQYFGPGTRLTVL.